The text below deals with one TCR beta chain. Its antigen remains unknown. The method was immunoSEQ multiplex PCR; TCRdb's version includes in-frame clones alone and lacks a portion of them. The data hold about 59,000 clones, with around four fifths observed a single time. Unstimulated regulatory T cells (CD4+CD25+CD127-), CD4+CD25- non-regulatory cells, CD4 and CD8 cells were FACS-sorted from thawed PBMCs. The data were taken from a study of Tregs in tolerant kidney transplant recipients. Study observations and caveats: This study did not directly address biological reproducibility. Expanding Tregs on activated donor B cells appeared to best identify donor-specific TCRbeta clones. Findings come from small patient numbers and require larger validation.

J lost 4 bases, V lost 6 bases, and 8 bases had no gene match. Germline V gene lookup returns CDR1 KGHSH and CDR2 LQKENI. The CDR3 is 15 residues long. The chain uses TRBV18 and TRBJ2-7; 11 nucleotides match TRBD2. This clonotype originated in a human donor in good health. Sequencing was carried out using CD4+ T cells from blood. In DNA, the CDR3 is TGTGCCAGCTCCCCCGGGACTAGCGGAACTTACGAGCAGTACTTC. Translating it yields CASSPGTSGTYEQYF. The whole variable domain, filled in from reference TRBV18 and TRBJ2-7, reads NAGVMQNPRHLVRRRGQEARLRCSPMKGHSHVYWYRQLPEEGLKFMVYLQKENIIDESGMPKERFSAEFPKEGPSILRIQQVVRGDSAAYFCASSPGTSGTYEQYFGPGTRLTVT.